This T cell receptor beta chain was retrieved from a study of T-cell memory formation after mild COVID-19. The ends were cut back, 4 bases at V and 3 bases at J, with 7 bases in the middle. This CDR3 region has 12 residues. Germline CDR1 MNHEY, CDR2 SVGEGT. TCRdb redid the calling of the 5' RACE reads with MiXCR, one entry per CDR3 protein. The data contain roughly 310,000 distinct CDR3 sequences, less than 20% of them singletons. Sequencing input: PBMCs or a T cell subset sorted from them (not recorded which). This receptor was obtained from a man aged 18 to 29 who had mild COVID-19 (a few samples of this study predate the infection). Cell type and time point are not known. The chain carries TRBV6-2 or TRBV6-3 and TRBJ2-7; D uncertain. In nucleotides, the CDR3 is TGTGCCAGCAGTTCAGAATTCTACGAGCAGTACTTC. Translated, it gives CASSSEFYEQYF.